This T cell receptor (beta chain) came from a study of blood T cell repertoires in COVID-19. Study information: Spain, Italy and the United States supplied samples that represented acute and convalescent COVID-19. T cells, B-cell-depleted T cells, or PBMCs supplied cDNA or gDNA.

Germline V CDR1 and CDR2: SGHVS, FNYEAQ. The CDR3 loop spans 15 amino acids. Trimming took 1 base from V and 6 from J, leaving 15 bases between them. Original handling: Using reference gene primer amplification, nucleated cell counts were estimated. The protocol was immunoSEQ multiplex PCR, while the TCRdb copy is restricted to in-frame clones and leaves out a portion. Clonal size and the V and J genes are those of that table, whereas D and trimming came from the DNA. The sample includes fewer than 250,000 clones, 70% to 90% of them seen just once. The receptor was derived from a woman of 80 years or more with acute or convalescent COVID-19. The specimen was peripheral blood. The rearrangement joins TRBV7-6 to TRBJ1-2; D gene unclear. The CDR3 DNA follows: TGTGCCAGCAGCTTAGTTTCTGTTTCAGGCGATGGCTACACCTTC. It is translated as CASSLVSVSGDGYTF.